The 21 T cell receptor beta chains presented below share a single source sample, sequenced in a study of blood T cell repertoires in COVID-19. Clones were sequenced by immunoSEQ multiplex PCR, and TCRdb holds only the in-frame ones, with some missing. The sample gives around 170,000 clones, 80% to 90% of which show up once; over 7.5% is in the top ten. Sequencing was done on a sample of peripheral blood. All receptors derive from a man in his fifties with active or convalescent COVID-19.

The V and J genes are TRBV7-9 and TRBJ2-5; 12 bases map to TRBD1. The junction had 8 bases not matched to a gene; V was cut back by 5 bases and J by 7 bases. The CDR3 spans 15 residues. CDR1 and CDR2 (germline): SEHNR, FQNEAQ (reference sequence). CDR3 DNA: TGTGCCAGCAGCAATACCGGGACAGGGGGCCCGACCCAGTACTTC. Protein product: CASSNTGTGGPTQYF.

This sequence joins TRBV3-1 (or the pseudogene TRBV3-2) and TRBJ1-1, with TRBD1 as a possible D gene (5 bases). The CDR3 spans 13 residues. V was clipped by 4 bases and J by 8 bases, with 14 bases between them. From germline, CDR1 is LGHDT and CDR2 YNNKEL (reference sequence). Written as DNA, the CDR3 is TGTGCCAGCAGCCTTGGGGGGGTCTCGGAAGCTTTCTTT. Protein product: CASSLGGVSEAFF.

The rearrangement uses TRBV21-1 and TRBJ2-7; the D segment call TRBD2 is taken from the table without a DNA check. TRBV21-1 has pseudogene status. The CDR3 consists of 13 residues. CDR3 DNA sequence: TGTGCCAGCAGCAAAGGTCGTTCGTCCGAGCAGTACTTC. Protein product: CASSKGRSSEQYF.

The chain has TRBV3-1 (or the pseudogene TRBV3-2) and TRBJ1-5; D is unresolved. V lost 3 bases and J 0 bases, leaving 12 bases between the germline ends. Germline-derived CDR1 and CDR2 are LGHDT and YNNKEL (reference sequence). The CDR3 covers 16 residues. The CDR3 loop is CASSQGGGHSNQPQHF. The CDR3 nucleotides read TGTGCCAGCAGCCAGGGAGGAGGGCATAGCAATCAGCCCCAGCATTTT.

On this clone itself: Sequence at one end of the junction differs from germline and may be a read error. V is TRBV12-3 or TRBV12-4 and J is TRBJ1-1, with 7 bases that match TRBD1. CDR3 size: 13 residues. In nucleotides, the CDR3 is TGTGCCAGCAGCCTACAGGGGAACGCTGAAGCTTTCTTT. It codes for CASSLQGNAEAFF.

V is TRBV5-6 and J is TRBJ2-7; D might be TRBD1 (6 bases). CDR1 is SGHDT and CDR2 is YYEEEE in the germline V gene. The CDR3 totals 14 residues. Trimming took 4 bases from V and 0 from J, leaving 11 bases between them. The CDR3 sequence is CASSPRGPSYEQYF. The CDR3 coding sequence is TGTGCCAGCAGCCCCAGGGGTCCCTCCTACGAGCAGTACTTC.

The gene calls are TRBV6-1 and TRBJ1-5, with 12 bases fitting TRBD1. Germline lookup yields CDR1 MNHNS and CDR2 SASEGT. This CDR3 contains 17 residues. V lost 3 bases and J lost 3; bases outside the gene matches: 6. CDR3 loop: CASSEGTGGAVNQPQHF. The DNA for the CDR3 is TGTGCCAGCAGTGAGGGGACAGGGGGCGCGGTCAATCAGCCCCAGCATTTT.

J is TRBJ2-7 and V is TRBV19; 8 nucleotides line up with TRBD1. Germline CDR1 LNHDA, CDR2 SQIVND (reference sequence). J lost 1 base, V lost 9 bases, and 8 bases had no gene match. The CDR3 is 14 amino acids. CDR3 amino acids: CASRPGQVSYEQYF. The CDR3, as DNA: TGTGCCAGCAGGCCGGGACAGGTGTCCTACGAGCAGTACTTC.

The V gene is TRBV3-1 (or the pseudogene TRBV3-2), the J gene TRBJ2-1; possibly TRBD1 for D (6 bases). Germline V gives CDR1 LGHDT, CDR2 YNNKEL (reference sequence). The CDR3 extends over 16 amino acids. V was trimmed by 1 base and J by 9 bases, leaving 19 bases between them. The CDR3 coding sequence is TGTGCCAGCAGCCAAGTAGCAGGGGCAGGGGATGGTGAGCAGTTCTTC. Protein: CASSQVAGAGDGEQFF.

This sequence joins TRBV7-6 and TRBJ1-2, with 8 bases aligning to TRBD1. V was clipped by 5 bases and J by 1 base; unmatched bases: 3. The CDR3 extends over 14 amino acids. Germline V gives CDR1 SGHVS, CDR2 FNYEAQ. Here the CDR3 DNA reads TGTGCCAGCAGCCCCGGACAGGGTAACTATGGCTACACCTTC. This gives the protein CASSPGQGNYGYTF.

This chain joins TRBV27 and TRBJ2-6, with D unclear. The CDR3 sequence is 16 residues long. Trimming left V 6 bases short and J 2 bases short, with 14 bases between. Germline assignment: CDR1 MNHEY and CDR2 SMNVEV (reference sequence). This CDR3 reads CASRTAEITGANVLTF. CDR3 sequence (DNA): TGTGCCAGCAGAACAGCCGAAATAACTGGGGCCAACGTCCTGACTTTC. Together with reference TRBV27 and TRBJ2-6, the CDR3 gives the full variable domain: EAQVTQNPRYLITVTGKKLTVTCSQNMNHEYMSWYRQDPGLGLRQIYYSMNVEVTDKGDVPEGYKVSRKEKRNFPLILESPSPNQTSLYFCASRTAEITGANVLTFGAGSRLTVL.

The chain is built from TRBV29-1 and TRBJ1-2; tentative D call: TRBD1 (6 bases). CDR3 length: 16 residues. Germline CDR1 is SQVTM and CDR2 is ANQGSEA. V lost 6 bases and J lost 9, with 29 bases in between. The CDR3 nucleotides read TGCAGCGTCGCCGACCCAGTCGGGCCGGGGGGGGCGAGCTACACCTTC. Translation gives CSVADPVGPGGASYTF.

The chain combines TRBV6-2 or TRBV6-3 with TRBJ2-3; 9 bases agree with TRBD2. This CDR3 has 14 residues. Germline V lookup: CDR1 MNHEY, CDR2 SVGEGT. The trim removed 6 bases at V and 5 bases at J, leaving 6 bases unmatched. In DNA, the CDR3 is TGTGCCAGCAGCGCGCGGGGGGGCCTAGATACGCAGTATTTT. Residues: CASSARGGLDTQYF.

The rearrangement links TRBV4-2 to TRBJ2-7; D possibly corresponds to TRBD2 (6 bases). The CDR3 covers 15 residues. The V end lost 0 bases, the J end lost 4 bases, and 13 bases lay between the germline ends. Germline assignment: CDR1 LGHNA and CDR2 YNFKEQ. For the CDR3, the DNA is TGTGCCAGCAGCCAAGATCTAACGGGGGTATACGAGCAGTACTTC. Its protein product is CASSQDLTGVYEQYF.

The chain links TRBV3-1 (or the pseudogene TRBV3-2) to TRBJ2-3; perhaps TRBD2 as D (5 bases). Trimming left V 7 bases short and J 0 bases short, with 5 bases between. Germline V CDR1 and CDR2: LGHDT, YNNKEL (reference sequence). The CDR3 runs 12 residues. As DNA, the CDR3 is TGTGCCAGCACGGGGAGCACAGATACGCAGTATTTT. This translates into CASTGSTDTQYF.

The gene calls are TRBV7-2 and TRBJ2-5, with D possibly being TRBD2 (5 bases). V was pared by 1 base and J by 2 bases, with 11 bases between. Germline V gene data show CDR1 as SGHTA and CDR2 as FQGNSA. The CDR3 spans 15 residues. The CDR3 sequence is CASSLEFRGQETQYF. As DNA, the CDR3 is TGTGCCAGCAGCTTAGAGTTTCGGGGACAAGAGACCCAGTACTTC.

As DNA, the CDR3 is TGTGCCAGCAGCTTAGTTTTGACAGGGTCCTACGAGCAGTACTTC. The encoded protein is CASSLVLTGSYEQYF. The chain combines TRBV7-2 with TRBJ2-7, with TRBD1 matching 7 bases. The CDR3 runs 15 residues. Germline loops: CDR1 SGHTA, CDR2 FQGNSA. V lost 1 base to trimming and J lost 1 base; unmatched junction nucleotides: 4. The complete variable domain, with remaining parts taken from reference TRBV7-2 and TRBJ2-7, reads GAGVSQSPSNKVTEKGKDVELRCDPISGHTALYWYRQSLGQGLEFLIYFQGNSAPDKSGLPSDRFSAERTGGSVSTLTIQRTQQEDSAVYLCASSLVLTGSYEQYFGPGTRLTVT.

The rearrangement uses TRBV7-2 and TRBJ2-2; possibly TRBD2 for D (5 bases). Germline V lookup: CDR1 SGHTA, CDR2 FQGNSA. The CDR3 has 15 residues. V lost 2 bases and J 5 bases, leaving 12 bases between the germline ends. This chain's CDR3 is CASSLLLGRTGELFF. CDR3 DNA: TGTGCCAGCAGCTTATTACTAGGGCGAACCGGGGAGCTGTTTTTT.

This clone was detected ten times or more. The CDR3 region is CASSLDRVDNSPLHF. CDR3 nucleotide sequence: TGTGCCAGCAGCTTAGACAGGGTGGATAATTCACCCCTCCACTTT. J is TRBJ1-6 and V is TRBV7-9, with a weak D call TRBD1 (6 bases). V shed 1 base and J shed 5 bases, with 9 bases lying between them. The CDR3 loop spans 15 amino acids. Per germline, CDR1 SEHNR and CDR2 FQNEAQ (reference sequence).

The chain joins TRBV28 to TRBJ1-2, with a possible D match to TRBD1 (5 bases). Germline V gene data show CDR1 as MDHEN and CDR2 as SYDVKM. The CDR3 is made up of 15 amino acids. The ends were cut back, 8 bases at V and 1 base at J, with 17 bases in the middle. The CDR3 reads CASSGLGGNNYGYTF. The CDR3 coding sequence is TGTGCCAGCTCGGGACTGGGGGGTAATAACTATGGCTACACCTTC.

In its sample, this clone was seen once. For the CDR3, the DNA is TGTGCCACCAGTGACTCGGGACTAGCGCGCCAAGAGACCCAGTACTTC. Translated, it gives CATSDSGLARQETQYF. V is TRBV24-1 and J is TRBJ2-5; TRBD2 matches 10 bases. V gave up 4 bases and J gave up 1 base; unmatched junction bases: 5. This CDR3 is 16 amino acids long. Germline CDR1 and CDR2: KGHDR and SFDVKD.